This T cell receptor beta chain was identified in a study of cytomegalovirus exposure and HLA in healthy donors. The study's findings and limits: In vitro data verified a few CMV-associated chains as specific for CMV antigens. High sensitivity and specificity were reportedly achieved when the classifier diagnosed cytomegalovirus status. Later, an analysis found that TCR clusters from the first cohort tended to co-occur in the 120 or so validation repertoires.

Trimming at V came to 6 bases and at J to 4 bases, leaving 9 bases not matched to a gene. The CDR3 has 16 amino acids. Germline lookup yields CDR1 MNHEY and CDR2 SMNVEV (reference sequence). Points on this clone: Its antigen is currently unknown.

The protocol was immunoSEQ multiplex PCR, while the TCRdb copy is restricted to in-frame clones and leaves out a portion. The sample lists 150,000 to 200,000 clones; 80% to 85% were seen once. The clonotype originates from a woman aged 30 to 39 in good health and CMV-seronegative. The V call is TRBV27, the J call TRBJ2-2, with 9 bases matching TRBD1. Sequencing was done on a sample of PBMCs. Written as DNA, the CDR3 is TGTGCCAGCAGACCAAGACAGGGGGTTCGCACCGGGGAGCTGTTTTTT. It translates to CASRPRQGVRTGELFF.